This T cell receptor (beta chain) was obtained from a study of tumor and adjacent non-tumor tissue in lung cancer. Regarding the study as a whole: Top 100 clones took a larger repertoire share in normal lung. TCR diversity was significantly greater in tumor than normal lung tissue. Patients with more diverse tumor TCRs had worse survival.

RNA was extracted from bulk tissue without any cell sorting. More than 3 cm separated this lung sample from the edge of the tumor. With regard to this clonotype: Its antigen is not known. The DNA is left out, because the CDR3 cannot be placed on it with certainty; the CDR3 is given as TCRdb lists it.

A modified ARM-PCR protocol with three rounds of nested PCR amplified TCRbeta. TCRdb passed the multiplex PCR reads through MiXCR, listing each CDR3 protein once. Here the sample spans under 75,000 distinct CDR3 sequences, around two thirds being singletons. The CDR3 is made up of 17 amino acids, end residues included. CDR1 DFQATT and CDR2 SNEGSKA come from the germline V gene (reference sequence). The clonotype comes from a woman between 50 and 59 years old with non-small cell lung cancer. Sequenced: distant non-tumor lung tissue. The V gene is TRBV20-1, the J gene TRBJ2-7; TRBD2, as called in the table, went unchecked against the DNA. This chain's CDR3 is CSARDVAGGNFAYERCF.